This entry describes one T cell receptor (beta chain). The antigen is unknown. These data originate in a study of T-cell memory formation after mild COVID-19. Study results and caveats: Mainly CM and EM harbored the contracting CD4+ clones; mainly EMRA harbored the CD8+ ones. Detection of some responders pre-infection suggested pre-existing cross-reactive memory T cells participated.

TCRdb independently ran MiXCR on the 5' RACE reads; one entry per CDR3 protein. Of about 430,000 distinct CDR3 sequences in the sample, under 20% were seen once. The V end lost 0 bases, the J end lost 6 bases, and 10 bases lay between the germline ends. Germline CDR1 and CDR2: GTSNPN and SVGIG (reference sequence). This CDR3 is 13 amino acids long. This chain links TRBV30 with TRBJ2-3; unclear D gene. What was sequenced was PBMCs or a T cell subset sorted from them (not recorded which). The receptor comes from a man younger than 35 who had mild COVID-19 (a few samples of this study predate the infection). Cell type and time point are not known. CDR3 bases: TGTGCCTGGAGTGTCCGACACCGCGATACGCAGTATTTT. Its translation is CAWSVRHRDTQYF. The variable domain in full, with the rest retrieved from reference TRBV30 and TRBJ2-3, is SQTIHQWPATLVQPVGSPLSLECTVEGTSNPNLYWYRQAAGRGLQLLFYSVGIGQISSEVPQNLSASRPQDRQFILSSKKLLLSDSGFYLCAWSVRHRDTQYFGPGTRLTVL.